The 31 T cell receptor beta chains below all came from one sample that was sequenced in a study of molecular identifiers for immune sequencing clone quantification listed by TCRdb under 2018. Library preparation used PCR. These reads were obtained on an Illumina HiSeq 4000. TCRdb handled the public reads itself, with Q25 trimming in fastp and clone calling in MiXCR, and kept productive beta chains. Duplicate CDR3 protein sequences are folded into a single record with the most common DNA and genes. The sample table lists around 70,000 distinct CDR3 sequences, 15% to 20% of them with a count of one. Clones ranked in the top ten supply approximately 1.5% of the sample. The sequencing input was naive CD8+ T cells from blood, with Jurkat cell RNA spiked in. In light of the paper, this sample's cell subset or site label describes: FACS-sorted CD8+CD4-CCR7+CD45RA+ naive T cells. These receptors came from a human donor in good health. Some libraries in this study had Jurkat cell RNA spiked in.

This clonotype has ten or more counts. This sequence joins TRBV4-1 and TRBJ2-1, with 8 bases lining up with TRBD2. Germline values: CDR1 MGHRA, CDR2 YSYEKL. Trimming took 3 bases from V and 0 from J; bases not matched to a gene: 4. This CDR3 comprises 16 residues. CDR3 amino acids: CASSQKSGSSYNEQFF. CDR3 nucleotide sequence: TGCGCCAGCAGCCAGAAAAGCGGGAGCTCCTACAATGAGCAGTTCTTC.

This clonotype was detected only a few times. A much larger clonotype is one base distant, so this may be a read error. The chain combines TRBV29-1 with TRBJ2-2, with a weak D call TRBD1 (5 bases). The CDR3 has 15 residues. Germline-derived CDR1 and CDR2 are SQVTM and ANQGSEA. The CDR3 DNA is TGCAGCGTTGAAGATGGACACAGGAACACCGAGGAGCTGTTTTTT. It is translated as CSVEDGHRNTEELFF.

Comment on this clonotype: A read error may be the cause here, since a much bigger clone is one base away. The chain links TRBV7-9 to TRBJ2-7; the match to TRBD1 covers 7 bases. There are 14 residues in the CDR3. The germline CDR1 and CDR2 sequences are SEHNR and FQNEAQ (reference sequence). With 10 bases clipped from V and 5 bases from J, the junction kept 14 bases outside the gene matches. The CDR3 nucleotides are TGTGCCATCGACCTCACTGGGCAGGGGGACGAGCAGTACTTC. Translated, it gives CAIDLTGQGDEQYF.

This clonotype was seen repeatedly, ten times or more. The CDR3 region has the DNA TGTGCCAGCCCCCTGGAGGGGAATGAAAAACTGTTTTTT. Translating gives CASPLEGNEKLFF. The V call is TRBV3-1, the J call TRBJ1-4; the D gene is possibly TRBD1 (5 bases). Trimming removed 8 bases at V and 5 bases at J, with 12 bases between. The CDR3 loop spans 13 amino acids. CDR1 is LGHDT, CDR2 YNNKEL, per germline (reference sequence). Looking up the rest from reference TRBV3-1 and TRBJ1-4 gives the full variable domain: DTAVSQTPKYLVTQMGNDKSIKCEQNLGHDTMYWYKQDSKKFLKIMFSYNNKELIINETVPNRFSPKSPDKAHLNLHINSLELGDSAVYFCASPLEGNEKLFFGSGTQLSVL.

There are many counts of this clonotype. CDR3 amino acids: CSVDNGRAGNTIYF. CDR3 coding DNA: TGCAGCGTTGACAATGGTAGGGCTGGAAACACCATATATTTT. The V and J genes are TRBV29-1 and TRBJ1-3; unclear D gene. Germline CDR1 SQVTM, CDR2 ANQGSEA. V shed 3 bases and J shed 2 bases, with 11 bases lying between them. This CDR3 spans 14 amino acids.

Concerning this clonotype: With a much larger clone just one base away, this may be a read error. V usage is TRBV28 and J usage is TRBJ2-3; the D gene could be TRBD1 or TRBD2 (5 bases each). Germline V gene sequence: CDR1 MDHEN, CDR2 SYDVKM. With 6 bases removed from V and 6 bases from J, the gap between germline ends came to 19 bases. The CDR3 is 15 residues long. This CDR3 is CASSRDGVDSDTQYF. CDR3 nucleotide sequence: TGTGCCAGCAGCCGGGACGGGGTTGATTCGGATACGCAGTATTTT. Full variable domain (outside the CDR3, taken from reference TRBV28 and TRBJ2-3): DVKVTQSSRYLVKRTGEKVFLECVQDMDHENMFWYRQDPGLGLRLIYFSYDVKMKEKGDIPEGYSVSREKKERFSLILESASTNQTSMYLCASSRDGVDSDTQYFGPGTRLTVL.

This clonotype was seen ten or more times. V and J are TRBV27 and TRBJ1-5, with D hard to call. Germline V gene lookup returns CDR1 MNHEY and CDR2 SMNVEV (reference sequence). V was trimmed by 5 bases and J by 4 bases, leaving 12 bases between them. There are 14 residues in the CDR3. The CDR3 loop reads CASSVKGTNQPQHF. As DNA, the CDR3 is TGTGCCAGCAGTGTTAAAGGCACAAATCAGCCCCAGCATTTT.

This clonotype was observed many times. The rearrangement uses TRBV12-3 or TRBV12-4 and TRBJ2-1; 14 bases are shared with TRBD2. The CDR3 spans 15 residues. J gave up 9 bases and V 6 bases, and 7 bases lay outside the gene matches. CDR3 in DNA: TGTGCCAGCAGATGGGGACTAGCGGGAGAATCTGAGCAGTTCTTC. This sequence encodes CASRWGLAGESEQFF.

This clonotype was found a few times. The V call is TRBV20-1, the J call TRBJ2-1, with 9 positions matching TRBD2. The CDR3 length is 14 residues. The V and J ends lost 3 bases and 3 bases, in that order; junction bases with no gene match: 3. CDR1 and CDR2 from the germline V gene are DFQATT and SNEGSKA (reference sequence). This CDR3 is CSARTSGNYNEQFF. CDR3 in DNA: TGCAGTGCTAGGACTAGCGGAAACTACAATGAGCAGTTCTTC.

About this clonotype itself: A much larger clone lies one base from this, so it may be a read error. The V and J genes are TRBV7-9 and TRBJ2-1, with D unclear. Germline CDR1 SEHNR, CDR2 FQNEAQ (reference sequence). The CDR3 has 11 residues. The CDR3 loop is CASGFTGEQFF. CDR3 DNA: TGTGCCAGCGGCTTCACCGGTGAGCAGTTCTTC. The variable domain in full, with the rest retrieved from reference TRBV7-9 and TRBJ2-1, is DTGVSQNPRHKITKRGQNVTFRCDPISEHNRLYWYRQTLGQGPEFLTYFQNEAQLEKSRLLSDRFSAERPKGSFSTLEIQRTEQGDSAMYLCASGFTGEQFFGPGTRLTVL.

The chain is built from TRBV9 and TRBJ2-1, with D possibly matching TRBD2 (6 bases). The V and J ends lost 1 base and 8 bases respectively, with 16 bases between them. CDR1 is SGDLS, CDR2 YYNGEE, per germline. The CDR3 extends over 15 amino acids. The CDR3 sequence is CASSVSGLDSYEQFF. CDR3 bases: TGTGCCAGCAGCGTATCGGGACTCGACTCCTATGAGCAGTTCTTC. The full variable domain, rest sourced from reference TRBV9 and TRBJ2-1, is DSGVTQTPKHLITATGQRVTLRCSPRSGDLSVYWYQQSLDQGLQFLIQYYNGEERAKGNILERFSAQQFPDLHSELNLSSLELGDSALYFCASSVSGLDSYEQFFGPGTRLTVL.

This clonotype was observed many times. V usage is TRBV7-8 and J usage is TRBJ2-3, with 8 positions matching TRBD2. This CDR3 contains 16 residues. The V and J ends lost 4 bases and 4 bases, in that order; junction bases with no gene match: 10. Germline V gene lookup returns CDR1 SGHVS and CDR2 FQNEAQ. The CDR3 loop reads CASSSLTSETADTQYF. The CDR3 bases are TGTGCCAGCAGCTCCCTGACTAGCGAAACGGCAGATACGCAGTATTTT.

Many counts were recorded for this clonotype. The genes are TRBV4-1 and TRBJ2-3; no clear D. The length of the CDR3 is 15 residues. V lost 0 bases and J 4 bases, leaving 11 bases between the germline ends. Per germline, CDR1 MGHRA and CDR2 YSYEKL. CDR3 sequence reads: CASSQDPNLPDTQYF. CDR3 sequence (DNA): TGCGCCAGCAGCCAAGATCCTAACCTCCCAGATACGCAGTATTTT.

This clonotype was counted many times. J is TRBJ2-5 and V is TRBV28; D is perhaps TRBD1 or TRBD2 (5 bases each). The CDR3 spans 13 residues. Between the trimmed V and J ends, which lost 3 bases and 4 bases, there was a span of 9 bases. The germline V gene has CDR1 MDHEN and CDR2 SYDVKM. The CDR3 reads CASSFSGPETQYF. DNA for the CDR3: TGTGCCAGCAGTTTTTCGGGGCCAGAGACCCAGTACTTC.

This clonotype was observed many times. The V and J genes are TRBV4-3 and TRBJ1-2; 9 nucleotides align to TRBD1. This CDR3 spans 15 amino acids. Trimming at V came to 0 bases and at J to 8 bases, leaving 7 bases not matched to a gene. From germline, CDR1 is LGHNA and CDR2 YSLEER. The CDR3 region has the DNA TGCGCCAGCAGCCAAGAGGGACAGGGCATCGAAGGCTACACCTTC. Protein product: CASSQEGQGIEGYTF.

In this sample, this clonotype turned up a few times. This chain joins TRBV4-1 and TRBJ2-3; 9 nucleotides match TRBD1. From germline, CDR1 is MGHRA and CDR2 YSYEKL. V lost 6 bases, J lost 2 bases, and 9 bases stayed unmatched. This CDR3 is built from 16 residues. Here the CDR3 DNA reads TGCGCCAGCAGACTCACAGGGGGCACCTACACAGATACGCAGTATTTT. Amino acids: CASRLTGGTYTDTQYF.

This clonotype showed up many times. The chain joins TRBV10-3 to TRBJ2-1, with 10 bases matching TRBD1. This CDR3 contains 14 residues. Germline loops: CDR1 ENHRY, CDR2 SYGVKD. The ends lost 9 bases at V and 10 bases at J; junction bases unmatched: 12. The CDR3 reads CAIRQGALEWEQFF. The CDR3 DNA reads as TGTGCCATACGACAGGGGGCTCTGGAATGGGAGCAGTTCTTC.

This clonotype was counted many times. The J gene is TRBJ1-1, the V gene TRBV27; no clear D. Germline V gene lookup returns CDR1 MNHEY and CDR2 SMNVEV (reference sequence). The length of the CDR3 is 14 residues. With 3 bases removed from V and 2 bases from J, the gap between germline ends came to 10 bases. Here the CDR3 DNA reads TGTGCCAGCAGTTTCGGTGGGCCTAACACTGAAGCTTTCTTT. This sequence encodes CASSFGGPNTEAFF.

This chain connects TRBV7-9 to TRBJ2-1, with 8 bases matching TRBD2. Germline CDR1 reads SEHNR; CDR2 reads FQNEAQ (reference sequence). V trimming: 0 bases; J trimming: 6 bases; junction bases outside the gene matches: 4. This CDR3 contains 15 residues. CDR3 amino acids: CASSLAGGLVNEQFF. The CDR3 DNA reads TGTGCCAGCAGCTTAGCGGGGGGACTAGTCAATGAGCAGTTCTTC.

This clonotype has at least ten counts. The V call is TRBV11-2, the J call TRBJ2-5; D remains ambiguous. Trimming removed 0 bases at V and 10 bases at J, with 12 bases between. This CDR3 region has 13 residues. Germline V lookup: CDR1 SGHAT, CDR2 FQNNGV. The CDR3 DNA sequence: TGTGCCAGCAGCTTAGATCCTGAATGGGACCAGTACTTC. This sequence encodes CASSLDPEWDQYF.

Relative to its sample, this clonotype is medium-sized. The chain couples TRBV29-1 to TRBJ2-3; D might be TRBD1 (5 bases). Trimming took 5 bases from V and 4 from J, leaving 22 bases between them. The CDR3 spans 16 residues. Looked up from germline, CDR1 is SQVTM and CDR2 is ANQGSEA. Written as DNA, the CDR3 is TGCAGCGTTATCGAACGGGCAGGGATCTTGGCAGATACGCAGTATTTT. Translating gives CSVIERAGILADTQYF.

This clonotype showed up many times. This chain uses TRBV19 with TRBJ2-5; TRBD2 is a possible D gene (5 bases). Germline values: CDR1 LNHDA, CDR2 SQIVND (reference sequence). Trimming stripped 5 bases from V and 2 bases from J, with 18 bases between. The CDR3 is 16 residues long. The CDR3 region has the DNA TGTGCCAGTAGTCCGTTGGGAGCAGCCACTCAAGAGACCCAGTACTTC. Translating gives CASSPLGAATQETQYF.

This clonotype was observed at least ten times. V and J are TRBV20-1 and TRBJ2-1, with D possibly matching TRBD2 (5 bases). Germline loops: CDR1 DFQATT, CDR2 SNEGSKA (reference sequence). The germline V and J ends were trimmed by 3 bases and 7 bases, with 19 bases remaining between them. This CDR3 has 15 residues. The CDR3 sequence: CSAREIEQRTNEQFF. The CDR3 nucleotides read TGCAGTGCTAGGGAAATCGAACAGCGGACGAATGAGCAGTTCTTC.

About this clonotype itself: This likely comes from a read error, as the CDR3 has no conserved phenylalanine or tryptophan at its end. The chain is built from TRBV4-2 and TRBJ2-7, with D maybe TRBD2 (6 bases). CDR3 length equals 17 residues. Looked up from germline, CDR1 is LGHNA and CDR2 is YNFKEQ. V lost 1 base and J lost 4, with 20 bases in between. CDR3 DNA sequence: TGTGCCAGCAGCCAAGCCGTTTCGATGGCGGGGATTTACGAGCAGTACTCC. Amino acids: CASSQAVSMAGIYEQYS.

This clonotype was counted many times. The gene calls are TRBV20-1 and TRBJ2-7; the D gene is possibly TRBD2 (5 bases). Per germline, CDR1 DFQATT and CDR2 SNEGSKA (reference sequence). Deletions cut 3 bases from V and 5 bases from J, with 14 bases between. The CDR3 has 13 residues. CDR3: CSASTPLGDEQYF. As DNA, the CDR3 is TGCAGTGCTAGTACCCCCCTCGGGGACGAGCAGTACTTC.

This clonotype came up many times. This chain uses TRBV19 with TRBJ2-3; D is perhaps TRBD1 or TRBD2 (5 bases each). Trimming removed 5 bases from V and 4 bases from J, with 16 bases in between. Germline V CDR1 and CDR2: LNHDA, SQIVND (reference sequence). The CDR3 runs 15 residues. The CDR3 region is CASSLNLEGPDTQYF. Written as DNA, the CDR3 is TGTGCCAGTAGTTTGAACCTTGAGGGACCAGATACGCAGTATTTT.

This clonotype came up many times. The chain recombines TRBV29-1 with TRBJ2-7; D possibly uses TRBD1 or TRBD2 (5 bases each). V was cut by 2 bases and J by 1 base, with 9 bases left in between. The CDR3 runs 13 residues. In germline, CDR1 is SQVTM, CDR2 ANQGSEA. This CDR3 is CSVELGDSYEQYF. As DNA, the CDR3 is TGCAGCGTTGAATTGGGGGATTCCTACGAGCAGTACTTC.

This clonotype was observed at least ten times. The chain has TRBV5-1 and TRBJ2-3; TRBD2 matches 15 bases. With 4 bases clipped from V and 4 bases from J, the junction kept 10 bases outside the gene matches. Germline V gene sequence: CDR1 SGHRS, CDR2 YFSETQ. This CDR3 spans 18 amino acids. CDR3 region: CASSPGLAGGGFADTQYF. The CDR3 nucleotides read TGCGCCAGCAGCCCGGGACTAGCGGGAGGTGGGTTTGCAGATACGCAGTATTTT.

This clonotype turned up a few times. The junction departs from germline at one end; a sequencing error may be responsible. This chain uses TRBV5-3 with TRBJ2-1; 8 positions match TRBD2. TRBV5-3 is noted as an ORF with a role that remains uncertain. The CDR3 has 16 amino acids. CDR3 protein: CASSSAGRGVRNEQFF. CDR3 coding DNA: TGTGCCAGCAGCTCCGCCGGGAGGGGGGTTAGAAATGAGCAGTTCTTC.

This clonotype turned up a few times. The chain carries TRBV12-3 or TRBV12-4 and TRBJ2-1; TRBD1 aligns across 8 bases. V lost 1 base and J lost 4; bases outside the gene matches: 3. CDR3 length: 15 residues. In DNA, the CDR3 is TGTGCCAGCAGTTTAGGACAGGGGCTTTACAATGAGCAGTTCTTC. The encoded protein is CASSLGQGLYNEQFF.

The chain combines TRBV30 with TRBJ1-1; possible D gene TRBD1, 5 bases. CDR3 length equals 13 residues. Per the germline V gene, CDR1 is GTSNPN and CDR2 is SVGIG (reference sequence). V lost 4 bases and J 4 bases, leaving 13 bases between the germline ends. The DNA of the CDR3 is TGTGCCTGGACCACGGGGGGATTCACTGAAGCTTTCTTT. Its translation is CAWTTGGFTEAFF.